These T cell receptor beta chains were read from a single sample in a study of blood T cell repertoires in COVID-19. The repertoire was sequenced with immunoSEQ multiplex PCR; TCRdb's copy has only in-frame clones and lacks some. The table shows some 62,000 clones, with about four fifths occurring only once. The sample consisted of peripheral blood. These receptors were obtained from a human donor in a cohort sampled during active COVID-19. Both conserved end residues are part of each CDR3. Fields, in order: J gene, clone size, V gene, D gene, CDR3 DNA, CDR3 protein. A D gene is named only where the DNA matches it firmly. Clone size is stated in some rows and not others, as once, few, many or a class when expanded.

TRBJ1-5	NA	TRBV6-5	TRBD1	TGTGCCAGCAGTTACTCCGGGGACAGGGCCGCCCAGCATTTT	CASSYSGDRAAQHF
TRBJ2-3	NA	TRBV5-4	TRBD2	TGTGCCAGCAGCCCCCGTACGGCGGGGGGCCGGGCAGATACGCAGTATTTT	CASSPRTAGGRADTQYF
TRBJ2-2	NA	TRBV19	TRBD1	TGTGCCAGTAGTAAGATACCGGGACAGGGCACCGGGGAGCTGTTTTTT	CASSKIPGQGTGELFF
TRBJ2-2	few	TRBV19	NA	TGTGCCAGTAGGCGTGAAGGGGTGGACACCGGGGAGCTGTTTTTT	CASRREGVDTGELFF
TRBJ2-6	NA	TRBV19	NA	TGTGCCAGTAGTATGTACTCTGGGGCCAACGTCCTGACTTTC	CASSMYSGANVLTF
TRBJ1-5	NA	TRBV6-2/TRBV6-3	NA	TGTGCCAGCAGTTACTCAGGGGGGGCCAATCAGCCCCAGCATTTT	CASSYSGGANQPQHF
TRBJ1-5	once	TRBV5-1	NA	TGCGCCAGCAGCCCGACGGGGGGGAGCAATCAGCCCCAGCATTTT	CASSPTGGSNQPQHF
TRBJ2-7	once	TRBV9	NA	TGTGCCAGCAGCTTCCCCTCATTCAGTCGCCTCGAGCAGTACTTC	CASSFPSFSRLEQYF
TRBJ1-2	once	TRBV6-5	TRBD1	TGTGCCAGCAGCAGGGGGGTCACTAACTATGGCTACACCTTC	CASSRGVTNYGYTF
TRBJ2-2	NA	TRBV25-1	NA	TGTGCCAGCGGGCAGGGGTTCGGGGAGCTGTTTTTT	CASGQGFGELFF
TRBJ1-2	NA	TRBV6-5	TRBD1	TGTGCCAGCGCAGATCGGACGGGGACAGGGTATGGCTACACCTTC	CASADRTGTGYGYTF
TRBJ2-5	NA	TRBV7-2	TRBD1	TGTGCCAGCAGCCCGGGACAGGGGGGGGAGACCCAGTACTTC	CASSPGQGGETQYF
TRBJ2-7	NA	TRBV6-1	NA	TGTGCCAGCAGTGAAGTCAGGCCCTACGAGCAGTACTTC	CASSEVRPYEQYF
TRBJ2-1	NA	TRBV7-6	TRBD2	TGTGCCAGCAGCCCACGAAGCGGGGATTCGTCCTACAATGAGCAGTTCTTC	CASSPRSGDSSYNEQFF
TRBJ2-5	NA	TRBV2	NA	TGTGCCAGCAGCCAGAGACCGGGGTTTCAAGAGACCCAGTACTTC	CASSQRPGFQETQYF
TRBJ1-1	NA	TRBV20-1	NA	TGCAGTGCTAGAAACCAGATTGAAGCTTTCTTT	CSARNQIEAFF